This TCR beta chain was captured by sequencing in a study of T cell repertoires in aging, cancer and after chemotherapy. Peripheral blood genomic DNA, not sorted cells or RNA, was the template. TRB rearrangements spanning V, D and J were amplified using mixed TRB-A/B primers. TCRdb recomputed calls from the multiplex PCR reads with MiXCR, one row per CDR3 protein. The table lists approximately 8,600 distinct CDR3 sequences, 20% to 25% of them singletons. This clonotype has only a few counts. Trimming removed 3 bases from V and 5 bases from J, with 13 bases in between. CDR1 is MRHNA, CDR2 SNTAGT, per germline. CDR3 length equals 14 residues.

This TCR was recovered from a human donor with a blood cancer. J is TRBJ1-1 and V is TRBV6-4; a weak D match, TRBD1 (5 bases). The source material was blood. The CDR3 DNA follows: TGTGCCAGCAGTGAGGGAGGGGATGGAACTGAAGCTTTCTTT. It is translated as CASSEGGDGTEAFF.